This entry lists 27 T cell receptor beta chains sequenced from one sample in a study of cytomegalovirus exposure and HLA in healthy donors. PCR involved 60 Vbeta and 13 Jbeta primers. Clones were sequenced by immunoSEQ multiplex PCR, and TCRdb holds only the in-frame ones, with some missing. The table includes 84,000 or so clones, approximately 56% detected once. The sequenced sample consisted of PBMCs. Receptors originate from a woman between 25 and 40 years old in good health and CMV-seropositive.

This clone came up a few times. The CDR3 DNA reads as TGTGCCTGGAGTGTAAGTCCGAGCTCCTACAATGAGCAGTTCTTC. Its translation: CAWSVSPSSYNEQFF. The chain has TRBV30 and TRBJ2-1; D is uncertain. The CDR3 has 15 amino acids. CDR1 GTSNPN and CDR2 SVGIG come from the germline V gene (reference sequence). V shed 0 bases and J shed 0 bases, with 9 bases lying between them.

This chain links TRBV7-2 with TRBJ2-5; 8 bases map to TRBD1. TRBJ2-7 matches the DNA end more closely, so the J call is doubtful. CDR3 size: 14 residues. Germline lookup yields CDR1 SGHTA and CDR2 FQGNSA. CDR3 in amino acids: CASSLGGTGYEQYF. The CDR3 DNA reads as TGTGCCAGCAGCTTAGGCGGGACAGGCTACGAGCAGTACTTC.

The CDR3 sequence: CASSDTGGGSYNEQFF. CDR3 in DNA: TGTGCCAGCAGTGACACGGGGGGGGGATCCTACAATGAGCAGTTCTTC. This rearrangement joins TRBV6-1 to TRBJ2-1; the match to TRBD2 covers 8 bases. The CDR3 loop spans 16 amino acids. Germline CDR1 is MNHNS and CDR2 is SASEGT. V trimming: 3 bases; J trimming: 1 base; junction bases outside the gene matches: 5.

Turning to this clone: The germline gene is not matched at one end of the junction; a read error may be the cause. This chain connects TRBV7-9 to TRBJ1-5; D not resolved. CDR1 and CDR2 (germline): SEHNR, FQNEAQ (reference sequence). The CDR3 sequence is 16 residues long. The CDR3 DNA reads TGTTCCAGCAGTTCTAAGGACGGGAATAGCAATCAGCCCCAGCATTTT. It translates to CSSSSKDGNSNQPQHF. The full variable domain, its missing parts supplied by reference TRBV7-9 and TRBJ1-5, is DTGVSQNPRHKITKRGQNVTFRCDPISEHNRLYWYRQTLGQGPEFLTYFQNEAQLEKSRLLSDRFSAERPKGSFSTLEIQRTEQGDSAMYLCSSSSKDGNSNQPQHFGDGTRLSIL.

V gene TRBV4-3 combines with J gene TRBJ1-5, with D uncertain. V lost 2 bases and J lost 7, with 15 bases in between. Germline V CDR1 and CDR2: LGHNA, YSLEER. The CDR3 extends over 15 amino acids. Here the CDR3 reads CASSQSQVGGQPQHF. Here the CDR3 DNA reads TGCGCCAGCAGCCAATCGCAGGTGGGAGGACAGCCCCAGCATTTT.

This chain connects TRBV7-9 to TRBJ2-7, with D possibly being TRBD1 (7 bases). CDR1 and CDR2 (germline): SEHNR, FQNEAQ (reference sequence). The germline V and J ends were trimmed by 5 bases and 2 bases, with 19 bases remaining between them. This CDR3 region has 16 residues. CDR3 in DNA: TGTGCCAGCAGCCCGGGGGCGGCAGGGGGGACCTACGAGCAGTACTTC. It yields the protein CASSPGAAGGTYEQYF.

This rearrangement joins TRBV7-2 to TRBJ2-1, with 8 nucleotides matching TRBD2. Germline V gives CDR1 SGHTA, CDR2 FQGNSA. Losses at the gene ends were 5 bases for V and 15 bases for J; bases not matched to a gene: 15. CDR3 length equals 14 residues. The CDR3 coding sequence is TGTGCCAGCAGCCCTCGCCCGACTAGCGAGAGCCGGTTCTTC. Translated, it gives CASSPRPTSESRFF.

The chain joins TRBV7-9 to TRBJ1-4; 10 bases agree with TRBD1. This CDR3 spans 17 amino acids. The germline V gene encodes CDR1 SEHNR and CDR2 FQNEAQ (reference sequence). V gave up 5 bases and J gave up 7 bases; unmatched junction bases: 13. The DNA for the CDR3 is TGTGCCAGCAGCCCCGGGACAGGGGCTGTTGGGGGTGAAAAACTGTTTTTT. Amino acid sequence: CASSPGTGAVGGEKLFF. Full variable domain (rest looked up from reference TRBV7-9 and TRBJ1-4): DTGVSQNPRHKITKRGQNVTFRCDPISEHNRLYWYRQTLGQGPEFLTYFQNEAQLEKSRLLSDRFSAERPKGSFSTLEIQRTEQGDSAMYLCASSPGTGAVGGEKLFFGSGTQLSVL.

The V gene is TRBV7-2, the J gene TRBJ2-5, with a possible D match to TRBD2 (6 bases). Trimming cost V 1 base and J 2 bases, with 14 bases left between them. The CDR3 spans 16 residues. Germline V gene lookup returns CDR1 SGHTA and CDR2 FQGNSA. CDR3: CASSLVAGGLQETQYF. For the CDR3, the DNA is TGTGCCAGCAGCTTAGTGGCGGGCGGACTACAAGAGACCCAGTACTTC.

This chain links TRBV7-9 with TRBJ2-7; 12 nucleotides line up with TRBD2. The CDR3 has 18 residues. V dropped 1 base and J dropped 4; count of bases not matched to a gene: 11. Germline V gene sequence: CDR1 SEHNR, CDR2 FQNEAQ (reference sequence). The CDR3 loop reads CASSLGLLAGGQGYEQYF. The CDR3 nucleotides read TGTGCCAGCAGCTTAGGATTGCTAGCGGGGGGGCAGGGATACGAGCAGTACTTC.

CDR3 DNA sequence: TGTGCCAGCAGCTTGGGATACAGGGAGAGTGGCTACACCTTC. This encodes CASSLGYRESGYTF. This chain connects TRBV5-4 to TRBJ1-2; maybe TRBD1 (6 bases). CDR3 length equals 14 residues. Trimming stripped 0 bases from V and 7 bases from J, with 13 bases between. CDR1 is SGHNT and CDR2 is YYREEE in the germline V gene (reference sequence).

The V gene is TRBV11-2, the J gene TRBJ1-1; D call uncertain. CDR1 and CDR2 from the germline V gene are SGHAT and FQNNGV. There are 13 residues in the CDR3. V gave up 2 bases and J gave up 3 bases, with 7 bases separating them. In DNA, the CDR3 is TGTGCCAGCAGCTTAACGAGCTACACTGAAGCTTTCTTT. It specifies CASSLTSYTEAFF.

CDR3 nucleotide sequence: TGTGCCAGCAGTAAGCTCGGGGGGACTAACACCGGGGAGCTGTTTTTT. It translates to CASSKLGGTNTGELFF. The chain carries TRBV2 and TRBJ2-2, with 7 bases identical to TRBD2. Germline V gives CDR1 SNHLY, CDR2 FYNNEI. J was trimmed by 2 bases and V by 5 bases; bases with no gene match: 8. The CDR3 spans 16 residues. Supplemented by reference TRBV2 and TRBJ2-2, the full variable domain reads EPEVTQTPSHQVTQMGQEVILRCVPISNHLYFYWYRQILGQKVEFLVSFYNNEISEKSEIFDDQFSVERPDGSNFTLKIRSTKLEDSAMYFCASSKLGGTNTGELFFGEGSRLTVL.

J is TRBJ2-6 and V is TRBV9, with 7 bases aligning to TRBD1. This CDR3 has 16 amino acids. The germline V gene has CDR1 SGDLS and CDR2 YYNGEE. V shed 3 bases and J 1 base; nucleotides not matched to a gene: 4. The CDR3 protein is CASSAVTGSGANVLTF. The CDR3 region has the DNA TGTGCCAGCAGCGCCGTGACAGGGTCTGGGGCCAACGTCCTGACTTTC.

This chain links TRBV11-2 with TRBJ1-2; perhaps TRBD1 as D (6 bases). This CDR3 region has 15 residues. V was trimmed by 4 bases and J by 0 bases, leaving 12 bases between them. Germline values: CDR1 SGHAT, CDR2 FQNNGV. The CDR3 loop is CASSSWDTPNYGYTF. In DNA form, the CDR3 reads TGTGCCAGCAGCTCCTGGGACACCCCTAACTATGGCTACACCTTC.

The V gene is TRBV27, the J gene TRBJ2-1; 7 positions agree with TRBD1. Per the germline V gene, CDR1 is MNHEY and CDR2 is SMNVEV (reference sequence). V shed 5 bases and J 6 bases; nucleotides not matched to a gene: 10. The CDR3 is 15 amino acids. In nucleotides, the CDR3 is TGTGCCAGCAGTCCGGACCCGGGACAGCCCAATGAGCAGTTCTTC. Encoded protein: CASSPDPGQPNEQFF.

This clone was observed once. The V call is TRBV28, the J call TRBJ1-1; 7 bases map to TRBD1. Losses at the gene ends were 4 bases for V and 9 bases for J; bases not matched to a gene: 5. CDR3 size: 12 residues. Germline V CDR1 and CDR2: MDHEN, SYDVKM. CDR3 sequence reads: CASSSDRKKAFF. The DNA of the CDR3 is TGTGCCAGCAGTTCGGACAGGAAGAAAGCTTTCTTT.

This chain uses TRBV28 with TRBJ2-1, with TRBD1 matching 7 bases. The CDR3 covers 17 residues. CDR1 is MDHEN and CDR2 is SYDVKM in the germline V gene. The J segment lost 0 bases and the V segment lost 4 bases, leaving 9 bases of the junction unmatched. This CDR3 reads CASSSPPTGNSYNEQFF. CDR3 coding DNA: TGTGCCAGCAGTTCCCCACCGACAGGGAACTCCTACAATGAGCAGTTCTTC.

CDR3 coding DNA: TGTGCCAGCAGGGAGGGGGCCGATTACGAGCAGTACTTC. Amino acid sequence: CASREGADYEQYF. The chain joins TRBV6-5 to TRBJ2-7, with a tentative D call TRBD1 (7 bases). V was clipped by 6 bases and J by 4 bases, with 13 bases between them. The CDR3 has 13 amino acids. From germline, CDR1 is MNHEY and CDR2 SVGAGI.

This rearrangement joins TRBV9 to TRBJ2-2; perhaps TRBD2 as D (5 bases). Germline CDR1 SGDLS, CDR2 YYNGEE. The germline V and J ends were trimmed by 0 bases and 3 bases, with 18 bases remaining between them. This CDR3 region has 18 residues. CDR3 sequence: CASSVGSGRDSYTGELFF. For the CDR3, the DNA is TGTGCCAGCAGCGTAGGATCGGGTCGGGATTCTTACACCGGGGAGCTGTTTTTT.

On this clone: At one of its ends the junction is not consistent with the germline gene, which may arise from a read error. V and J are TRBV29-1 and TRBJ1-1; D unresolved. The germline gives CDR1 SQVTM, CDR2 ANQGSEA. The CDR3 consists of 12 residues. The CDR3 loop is CSVEDVQDEAFF. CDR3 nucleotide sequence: TGCAGCGTAGAAGACGTCCAGGATGAAGCTTTCTTT.

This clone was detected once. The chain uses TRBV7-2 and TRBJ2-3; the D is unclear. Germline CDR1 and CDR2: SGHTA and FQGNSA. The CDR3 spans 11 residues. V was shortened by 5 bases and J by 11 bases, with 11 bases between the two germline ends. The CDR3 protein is CASSPRYKQYF. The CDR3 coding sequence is TGTGCCAGCAGCCCGCGGTATAAGCAGTATTTT.

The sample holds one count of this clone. CDR3 sequence reads: CASSLVDFRGQVYGYTF. The CDR3 bases are TGTGCCAGCAGCTTGGTCGACTTCCGGGGACAGGTCTATGGCTACACCTTC. This chain connects TRBV5-6 to TRBJ1-2; 8 bases fit TRBD1. CDR1 is SGHDT and CDR2 is YYEEEE in the germline V gene. The CDR3 totals 17 residues. The V gene end was trimmed by 0 bases and the J gene end by 4 bases; junction bases not matched to a gene: 11. Full variable domain (rest looked up from reference TRBV5-6 and TRBJ1-2): DAGVTQSPTHLIKTRGQQVTLRCSPKSGHDTVSWYQQALGQGPQFIFQYYEEEERQRGNFPDRFSGHQFPNYSSELNVNALLLGDSALYLCASSLVDFRGQVYGYTFGSGTRLTVV.

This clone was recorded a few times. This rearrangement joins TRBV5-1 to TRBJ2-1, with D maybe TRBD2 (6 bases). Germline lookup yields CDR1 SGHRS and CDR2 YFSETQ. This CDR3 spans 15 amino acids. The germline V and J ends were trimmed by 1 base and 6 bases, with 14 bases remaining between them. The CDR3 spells CASSLSGGAFNEQFF. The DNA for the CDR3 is TGCGCCAGCAGCTTGTCGGGCGGGGCCTTCAATGAGCAGTTCTTC. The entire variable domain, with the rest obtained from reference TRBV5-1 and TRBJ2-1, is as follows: KAGVTQTPRYLIKTRGQQVTLSCSPISGHRSVSWYQQTPGQGLQFLFEYFSETQRNKGNFPGRFSGRQFSNSRSEMNVSTLELGDSALYLCASSLSGGAFNEQFFGPGTRLTVL.

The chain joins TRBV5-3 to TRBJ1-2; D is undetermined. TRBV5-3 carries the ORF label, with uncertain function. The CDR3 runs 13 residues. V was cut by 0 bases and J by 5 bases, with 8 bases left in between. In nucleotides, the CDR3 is TGTGCCAGAAGCTTGGGGCCACAATATGGCTACACCTTC. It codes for CARSLGPQYGYTF.

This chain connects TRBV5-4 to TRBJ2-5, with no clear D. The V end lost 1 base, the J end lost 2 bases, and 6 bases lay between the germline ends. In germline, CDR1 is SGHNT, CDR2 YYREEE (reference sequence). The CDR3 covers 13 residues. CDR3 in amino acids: CASSLLVQETQYF. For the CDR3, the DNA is TGTGCCAGCAGCTTGCTAGTTCAAGAGACCCAGTACTTC.

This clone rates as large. The CDR3 protein is CASSLALGGAKDTQYF. CDR3 in DNA: TGTGCCAGCAGCTTGGCCCTCGGCGGGGCCAAGGATACGCAGTATTTT. The chain uses TRBV7-9 and TRBJ2-3, with D perhaps matching TRBD2 (6 bases). V lost 3 bases, J lost 6 bases, and 19 bases lay in between. The CDR3 consists of 16 residues. CDR1 and CDR2 from the germline V gene are SEHNR and FQNEAQ (reference sequence).